These T cell receptor beta chains were read from a single sample in a study of blood T cell repertoires in COVID-19. Clones were read by immunoSEQ multiplex PCR, and TCRdb kept only the in-frame ones, dropping some. The sample yields approximately 230,000 clones, about 85% seen once. The sequenced sample was PBMCs or T cells enriched from blood (not recorded which). All receptors derive from a woman in her 30s with acute COVID-19. Each CDR3 is given with its conserved first and last residue. A D gene is named only where the DNA matches it firmly. A clone size is listed for some rows: how often the clone was seen (once, few, many), or a class if it is expanded.

>NA|TRBV7-9|TRBJ1-2|TRBD1
TGTGCCAGCAGCCTCTCAGGACGGACAGGGGGCAGGGATAACTATGGCTACACCTTC
CASSLSGRTGGRDNYGYTF
>NA|TRBV20-1|TRBJ2-1|NA
TGCAGTGCGGATCCCTGGGAGGAGCAGTTCTTC
CSADPWEEQFF
>NA|TRBV7-2|TRBJ2-2|NA
TGTGCCAGCAGCTTAGGACAGTCCACGAACACCGGGGAGCTGTTTTTT
CASSLGQSTNTGELFF
>NA|TRBV11-3|TRBJ1-1|NA
TGTGCCAGCAGCTTAGTCAGTCAGAACACTGAAGCTTTCTTT
CASSLVSQNTEAFF
>NA|TRBV2|TRBJ2-2|NA
TGTGCCAGCAGTGATAACAGGGACGGGGAGCTGTTTTTT
CASSDNRDGELFF
>NA|TRBV3-1/TRBV3-2|TRBJ2-3|TRBD1
TGTGCCAGCAGCCGGACAGGGGGAACAGATACGCAGTATTTT
CASSRTGGTDTQYF
>once|TRBV10-3|TRBJ1-5|TRBD1
TGTGCCATCAGTGAGGACAGGGGCGTCTATAGCAATCAGCCCCAGCATTTT
CAISEDRGVYSNQPQHF
>NA|TRBV28|TRBJ1-2|NA
TGTGCCAGCACCACGGGGTGGGGCTATGGCTACACCTTC
CASTTGWGYGYTF
>NA|TRBV7-9|TRBJ2-5|TRBD1
TGTGCCAGCAGCCCACAGGGGGCGGGTGTGGAGACCCAGTACTTC
CASSPQGAGVETQYF
>NA|TRBV6-1|TRBJ1-2|TRBD1
TGTGCCAGCAGTGAACCCGGACAGGGGGCCGGCTATGGCTACACCTTC
CASSEPGQGAGYGYTF
>NA|TRBV28|TRBJ2-6|TRBD1
TGTGCCAGCAGTCCCCCACACGTATTTACAGGGGCTGGGGCCAACGTCCTGACTTTC
CASSPPHVFTGAGANVLTF
>NA|TRBV24-1|TRBJ1-1|TRBD1
TGTGCCAGCCAGCCGGGACAGGGGAACACTGAAGCTTTCTTT
CASQPGQGNTEAFF
>NA|TRBV7-2|TRBJ2-3|TRBD1
TGTGCCAGCAGCCCCGACAGGGGATGGGCAGATACGCAGTATTTT
CASSPDRGWADTQYF
>NA|TRBV9|TRBJ1-5|NA
TGTGCCAGCAGCGCGTCAGGGTTAGGTCAGCCCCAGCATTTT
CASSASGLGQPQHF
>NA|TRBV30|TRBJ1-4|TRBD1
TGTGCCTGGAGTGTACGGGACAGGGGGCGCGGAAAACTGTTTTTT
CAWSVRDRGRGKLFF